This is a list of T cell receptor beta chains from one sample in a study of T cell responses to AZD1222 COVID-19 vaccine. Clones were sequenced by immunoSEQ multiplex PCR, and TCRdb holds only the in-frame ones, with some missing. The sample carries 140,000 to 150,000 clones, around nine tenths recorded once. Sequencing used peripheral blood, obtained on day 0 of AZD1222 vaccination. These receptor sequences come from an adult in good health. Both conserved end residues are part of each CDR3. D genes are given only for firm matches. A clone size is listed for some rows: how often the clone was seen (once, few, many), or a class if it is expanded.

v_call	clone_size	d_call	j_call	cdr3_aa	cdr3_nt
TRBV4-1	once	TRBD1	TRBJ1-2	CASSQVNRGVEGYTF	TGCGCCAGCAGCCAAGTGAACAGGGGAGTGGAGGGCTACACCTTC
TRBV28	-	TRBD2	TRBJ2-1	CASSPLAGGPSYNEQFF	TGTGCCAGCAGTCCGCTAGCGGGAGGGCCCTCCTACAATGAGCAGTTCTTC
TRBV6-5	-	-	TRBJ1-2	CASSYSIVSYGYTF	TGTGCCAGCAGTTACTCGATCGTCAGTTATGGCTACACCTTC
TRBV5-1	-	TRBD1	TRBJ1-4	CASSLAGTGGEKLFF	TGCGCCAGCAGCTTGGCCGGGACAGGGGGTGAAAAACTGTTTTTT
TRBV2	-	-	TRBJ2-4	CASSGQVKNIQYF	TGTGCCAGCAGTGGGCAGGTTAAAAACATTCAGTACTTC
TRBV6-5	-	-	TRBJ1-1	CASSYSPRLGETEAFF	TGTGCCAGCAGTTACTCCCCGAGGTTGGGGGAGACTGAAGCTTTCTTT
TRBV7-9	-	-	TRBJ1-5	CASSLDRYNQPQHF	TGTGCCAGCAGCTTGGACAGATACAATCAGCCCCAGCATTTT
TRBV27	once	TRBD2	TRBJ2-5	CASSSGRFRETQYF	TGTGCCAGCAGTAGCGGGAGATTTCGAGAGACCCAGTACTTC
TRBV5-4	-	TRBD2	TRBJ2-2	CASSRYSGRYGELFF	TGTGCCAGCAGCCGTTATAGCGGGAGATACGGGGAGCTGTTTTTT
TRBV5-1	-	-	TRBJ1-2	CASWEVGYGYTF	TGCGCCAGCTGGGAGGTAGGCTATGGCTACACCTTC
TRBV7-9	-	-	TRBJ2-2	CALRDHPGELFF	TGTGCCCTCCGGGACCACCCCGGGGAGCTGTTTTTT
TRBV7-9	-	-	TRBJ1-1	CASSLVGLPEAFF	TGTGCCAGCAGCTTAGTAGGGTTACCTGAAGCTTTCTTT
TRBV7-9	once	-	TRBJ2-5	CASSLADQETQYF	TGTGCCAGCAGCTTAGCGGACCAAGAGACCCAGTACTTC
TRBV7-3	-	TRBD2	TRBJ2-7	CASSLVGTSGYEQYF	TGTGCCAGCAGCTTAGTGGGGACTAGCGGCTACGAGCAGTACTTC
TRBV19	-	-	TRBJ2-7	CASMARIASYEQYF	TGTGCCAGTATGGCCCGGATCGCCAGCTACGAGCAGTACTTC
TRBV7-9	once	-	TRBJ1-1	CASSLKGVLNTEAFF	TGTGCCAGCAGCTTAAAAGGGGTTCTGAACACTGAAGCTTTCTTT
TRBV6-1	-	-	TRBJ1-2	CASSERILQGGYTF	TGTGCCAGCAGTGAAAGGATTTTGCAGGGAGGCTACACCTTC
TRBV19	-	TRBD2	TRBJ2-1	CASSLTSGFANEQFF	TGTGCCAGTAGCCTTACTAGCGGATTCGCCAATGAGCAGTTCTTC
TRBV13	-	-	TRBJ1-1	CASSLVTGFSVTEAFF	TGTGCCAGCAGCTTAGTAACAGGGTTTTCGGTCACTGAAGCTTTCTTT
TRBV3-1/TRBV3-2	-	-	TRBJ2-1	CASSHPRGSQFF	TGTGCCAGCAGCCATCCCCGGGGATCTCAGTTCTTC
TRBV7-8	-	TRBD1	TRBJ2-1	CASSLDRTYNEQFF	TGTGCCAGCAGCCTGGACAGGACCTACAATGAGCAGTTCTTC
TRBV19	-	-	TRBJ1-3	CASRMGGNTIYF	TGTGCCAGTAGGATGGGTGGAAACACCATATATTTT
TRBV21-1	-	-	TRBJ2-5	CASSKGDRGEETQYF	TGTGCCAGCAGCAAAGGGGACAGGGGTGAGGAGACCCAGTACTTC
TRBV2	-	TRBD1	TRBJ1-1	CASTGTGAEAFF	TGTGCCAGCACTGGGACAGGGGCTGAAGCTTTCTTT
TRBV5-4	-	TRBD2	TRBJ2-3	CASSEGTSGRDTQYF	TGTGCCAGCAGCGAAGGGACTAGCGGGAGGGATACGCAGTATTTT
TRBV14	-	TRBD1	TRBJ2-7	CASSQSRGLLQYF	TGTGCCAGCAGCCAAAGTAGGGGGCTTTTGCAGTACTTC
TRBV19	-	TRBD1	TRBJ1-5	CATGWTGASNQPQHF	TGTGCCACTGGTTGGACAGGGGCCAGCAATCAGCCCCAGCATTTT
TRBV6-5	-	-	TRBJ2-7	CASSTLLEHEQYF	TGTGCCAGCAGTACCCTACTAGAACACGAGCAGTACTTC
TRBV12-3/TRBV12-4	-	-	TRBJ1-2	CASSFGNNYGYTF	TGTGCCAGCAGTTTTGGGAACAACTATGGCTACACCTTC
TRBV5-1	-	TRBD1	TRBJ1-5	CASSGDRDNQPQHF	TGCGCCAGCAGTGGGGACAGGGACAACCAGCCCCAGCATTTT
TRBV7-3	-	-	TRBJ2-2	CASSLGGSTGELFF	TGTGCCAGCAGCTTAGGGGGGAGCACCGGGGAGCTGTTTTTT
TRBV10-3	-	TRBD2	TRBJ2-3	CAISSGRGDTQYF	TGTGCCATCAGTAGCGGGAGGGGAGATACGCAGTATTTT
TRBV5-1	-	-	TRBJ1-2	CASSSLQGSPGYTF	TGCGCCAGCAGCTCCCTTCAGGGGTCTCCCGGCTACACCTTC
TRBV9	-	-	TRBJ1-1	CASSAQVNTEAFF	TGTGCCAGCAGCGCTCAAGTGAACACTGAAGCTTTCTTT
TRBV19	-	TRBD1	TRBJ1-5	CASSRRDSSNQPQHF	TGTGCCAGTAGTAGAAGGGACAGTAGCAATCAGCCCCAGCATTTT
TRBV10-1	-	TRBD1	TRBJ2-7	CASSESIFETDRSYEQYF	TGCGCCAGCAGTGAGTCGATTTTCGAAACGGACAGGTCCTACGAGCAGTACTTC
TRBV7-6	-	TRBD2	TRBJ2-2	CASSPRLAGGTGELFF	TGTGCCAGCAGCCCCAGACTAGCGGGAGGCACCGGGGAGCTGTTTTTT
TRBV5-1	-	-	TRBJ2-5	CASSLDEETQYF	TGCGCCAGCAGCCTTGACGAAGAGACCCAGTACTTC
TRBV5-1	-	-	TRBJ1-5	CASSLSGRSNQPQHF	TGCGCCAGCAGCTTGTCAGGGCGTAGCAATCAGCCCCAGCATTTT
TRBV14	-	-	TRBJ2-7	CASSQDQYYEQYF	TGTGCCAGCAGCCAAGATCAATACTACGAGCAGTACTTC
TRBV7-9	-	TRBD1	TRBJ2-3	CASSRFWTGWVDTQYF	TGTGCCAGCAGCCGTTTTTGGACAGGGTGGGTAGATACGCAGTATTTT
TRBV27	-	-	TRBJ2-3	CASSPRGVRTDTQYF	TGTGCCAGCAGTCCCAGGGGGGTGAGGACAGATACGCAGTATTTT